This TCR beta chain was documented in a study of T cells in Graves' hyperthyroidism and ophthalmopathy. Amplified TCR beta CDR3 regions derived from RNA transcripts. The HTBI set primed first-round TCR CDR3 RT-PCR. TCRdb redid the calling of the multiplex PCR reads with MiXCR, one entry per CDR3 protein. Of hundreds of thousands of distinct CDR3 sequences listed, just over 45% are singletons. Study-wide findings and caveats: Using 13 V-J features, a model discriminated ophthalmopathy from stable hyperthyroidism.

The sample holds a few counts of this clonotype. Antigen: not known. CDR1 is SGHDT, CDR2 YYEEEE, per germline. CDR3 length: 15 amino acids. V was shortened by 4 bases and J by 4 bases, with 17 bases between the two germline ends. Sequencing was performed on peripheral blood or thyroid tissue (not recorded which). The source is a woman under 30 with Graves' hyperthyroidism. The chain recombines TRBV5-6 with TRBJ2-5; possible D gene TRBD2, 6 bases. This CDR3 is CASSRQDGGLETQYF. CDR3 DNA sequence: TGTGCCAGCAGCCGGCAAGACGGGGGTTTAGAGACCCAGTACTTC.